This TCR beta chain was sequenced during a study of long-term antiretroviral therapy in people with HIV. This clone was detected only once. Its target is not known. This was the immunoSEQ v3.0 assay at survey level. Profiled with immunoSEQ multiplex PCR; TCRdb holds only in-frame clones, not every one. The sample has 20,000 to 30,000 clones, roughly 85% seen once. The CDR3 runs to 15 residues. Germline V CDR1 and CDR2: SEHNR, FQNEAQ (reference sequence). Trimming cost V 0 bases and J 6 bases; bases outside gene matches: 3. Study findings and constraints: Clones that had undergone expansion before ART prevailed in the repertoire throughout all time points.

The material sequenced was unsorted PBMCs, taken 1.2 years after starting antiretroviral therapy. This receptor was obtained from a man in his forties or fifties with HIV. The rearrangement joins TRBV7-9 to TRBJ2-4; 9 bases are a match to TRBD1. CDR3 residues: CASSLAWDRVNIQYF. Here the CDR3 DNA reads TGTGCCAGCAGCTTAGCCTGGGACAGGGTAAACATTCAGTACTTC.